A single sample is the source of the 5 T cell receptor beta chains below, sequenced in a study of CD8 T cells in ankylosing spondylitis (dated by TCRdb to 2016 to 2017). Library preparation employed 5' RACE. The instrument given in TCRdb is Illumina HiSeq 2500. TCRdb passed the public sequencing reads through fastp at Q25 and MiXCR, retaining productive beta sequences. Merged by CDR3 protein, the rows form single entries marked with the most common genes and DNA. Across this sample there are under 950,000 distinct CDR3 sequences, with 19% seen only once. The ten largest clones capture under 20% of the sample. These receptors' antigens are unknown. Summary of the overall study and its limitations: Blood from ankylosing spondylitis patients appeared to be characterized by a TCR beta motif composed of eight highly homologous amino acid variants.

Material for sequencing was blood, either unsorted or a sorted T cell fraction (not recorded which). All receptors derive from a male donor with ankylosing spondylitis.

J is TRBJ2-5 and V is TRBV6-2 or TRBV6-3, with D unresolved. Trimming cost V 6 bases and J 2 bases, with 16 bases left between them. Germline CDR1 and CDR2: MNHEY and SVGEGT. The CDR3 consists of 15 residues. For the CDR3, the DNA is TGTGCCAGCAGCAAATTAGAGTCCTATCAAGAGACCCAGTACTTC. This sequence encodes CASSKLESYQETQYF.

As to this clonotype: The germline gene is not matched at one end of the junction; a read error may be the cause. The chain couples TRBV12-3 or TRBV12-4 to TRBJ1-5, with D hard to call. CDR3 length: 12 amino acids. The CDR3 nucleotides read TGTGCCAGCAGTTCCCGAAATCAGGCCCAGCATTTT. It codes for CASSSRNQAQHF.

This chain links TRBV20-1 with TRBJ2-3; 10 bases match TRBD2. The junction had 9 bases not matched to a gene; V was cut back by 1 base and J by 8 bases. CDR3 length: 15 residues. Looked up from germline, CDR1 is DFQATT and CDR2 is SNEGSKA (reference sequence). The CDR3, as DNA: TGCAGTGCTAGAGCTAGCGGGGGAGGACTCAGTACGCAGTATTTT. This encodes CSARASGGGLSTQYF.

This clonotype was seen a few times. This chain connects TRBV12-3 or TRBV12-4 to TRBJ1-3; 7 bases agree with TRBD1. Trimming removed 5 bases from V and 2 bases from J; junction bases left unmatched: 3. The CDR3 loop spans 14 amino acids. The CDR3 loop reads CASSDQGAGNTIYF. CDR3 bases: TGTGCCAGCAGTGACCAGGGGGCTGGAAACACCATATATTTT.

The chain is built from TRBV20-1 and TRBJ1-6; D possibly corresponds to TRBD1 (5 bases). The V gene lost 4 bases and the J gene lost 0 bases, with 10 bases spanning the gap. The CDR3 has 15 amino acids. From germline, CDR1 is DFQATT and CDR2 SNEGSKA (reference sequence). CDR3 region: CSAMGTSSYNSPLHF. DNA for the CDR3: TGCAGTGCTATGGGGACGAGCTCCTATAATTCACCCCTCCACTTT.